The 17 T cell receptor beta chains below were found in one sample sequenced in a study of shared clonotypes between healthy human individuals. TCRdb keeps only in-frame clones here, not all; method: immunoSEQ multiplex PCR. The sample consists of roughly 2,300,000 clones, about 90% of them appearing once. The specimen was naive CD4+ T cells from PBMCs. The sample's subset: CD45RA+ positively selected. These TCRs come from a young man in good health. Some clones in this sample may be carry-over from other donors' samples.

The chain recombines TRBV5-1 with TRBJ1-1; D is ambiguous. This CDR3 has 15 residues. Germline assignment: CDR1 SGHRS and CDR2 YFSETQ. V was cut by 5 bases and J by 1 base, with 15 bases left in between. CDR3 residues: CASRYKPGENTEAFF. The CDR3 DNA follows: TGCGCCAGCAGGTATAAACCCGGGGAGAACACTGAAGCTTTCTTT.

A single count supports this clone. The chain employs TRBV5-8 and TRBJ1-5, with a tentative D call TRBD1 (6 bases). CDR1 and CDR2 (germline): SGHTS, YDEGEE. V was pared by 1 base and J by 0 bases, with 11 bases between. There are 16 residues in the CDR3. Written as DNA, the CDR3 is TGTGCCAGCAGCTTGCGAACAGGGAATAGCAATCAGCCCCAGCATTTT. Translated: CASSLRTGNSNQPQHF. Based on the CDR3 plus reference TRBV5-8 and TRBJ1-5, the full variable domain is EAGVTQSPTHLIKTRGQQATLRCSPISGHTSVYWYQQALGLGLQFLLWYDEGEERNRGNFPPRFSGRQFPNYSSELNVNALELEDSALYLCASSLRTGNSNQPQHFGDGTRLSIL.

This sequence joins TRBV20-1 and TRBJ1-1; D possibly corresponds to TRBD1 (5 bases). The CDR3 length is 11 residues. Germline assignment: CDR1 DFQATT and CDR2 SNEGSKA (reference sequence). The CDR3 sequence: CRSGGGTEAFF. In nucleotides, the CDR3 is TGCAGGTCGGGGGGAGGCACTGAAGCTTTCTTT.

Regarding this clone: Mismatch with germline at one junction end may stem from a read error. V gene TRBV5-1 combines with J gene TRBJ2-1; TRBD2 aligns across 15 bases. Per the germline V gene, CDR1 is SGHRS and CDR2 is YFSETQ. The CDR3 loop spans 12 amino acids. Here the CDR3 DNA reads TGCGCCAGCAGCCCTGGACTAGCGGGAGGGGTCTTC. It yields the protein CASSPGLAGGVF.

In its sample, this clone was seen a few times. The chain links TRBV6-5 to TRBJ1-5; TRBD1 matches 8 bases. With 5 bases clipped from V and 1 base from J, the junction kept 4 bases outside the gene matches. CDR1 and CDR2 from the germline V gene are MNHEY and SVGAGI. The CDR3 length is 15 residues. The CDR3 reads CASSPDRASNQPQHF. CDR3 bases: TGTGCCAGCAGTCCGGACAGGGCGAGCAATCAGCCCCAGCATTTT.

V and J are TRBV7-6 and TRBJ2-6; 7 positions match TRBD2. Germline assignment: CDR1 SGHVS and CDR2 FNYEAQ. With 4 bases clipped from V and 0 bases from J, the junction kept 12 bases outside the gene matches. This CDR3 spans 19 amino acids. The CDR3 coding sequence is TGTGCCAGCAGCTCTCCGGGGCCTAGCGGAGTCTCTGGGGCCAACGTCCTGACTTTC. Protein product: CASSSPGPSGVSGANVLTF. The variable domain in full, completed from reference TRBV7-6 and TRBJ2-6, reads GAGVSQSPRYKVTKRGQDVALRCDPISGHVSLYWYRQALGQGPEFLTYFNYEAQQDKSGLPNDRFSAERPEGSISTLTIQRTEQRDSAMYRCASSSPGPSGVSGANVLTFGAGSRLTVL.

A single count supports this clone. The J gene is TRBJ2-5, the V gene TRBV20-1; D is unclear. With the DNA end fitting TRBJ2-7 better, the J assignment may be wrong. The CDR3 extends over 11 amino acids. Germline V lookup: CDR1 DFQATT, CDR2 SNEGSKA (reference sequence). Here the CDR3 reads CSASSSYEQYF. The DNA of the CDR3 is TGCAGTGCTAGCAGCTCCTACGAGCAGTACTTC.

This chain joins TRBV5-1 and TRBJ2-7; maybe TRBD1 (6 bases). Looked up from germline, CDR1 is SGHRS and CDR2 is YFSETQ. The CDR3 length is 15 residues. Trimming left V 0 bases short and J 4 bases short, with 14 bases between. The CDR3 loop is CASSLGGHPQYEQYF. In DNA form, the CDR3 reads TGCGCCAGCAGCTTGGGGGGACACCCTCAATACGAGCAGTACTTC.

This clone was detected only once. This chain links TRBV7-6 with TRBJ1-1, with D possibly TRBD1 on 5 matching bases. The CDR3 extends over 14 amino acids. V was clipped by 3 bases and J by 1 base, with 9 bases between them. Germline V gives CDR1 SGHVS, CDR2 FNYEAQ. The CDR3 region has the DNA TGTGCCAGCAGCTTCACAAGGGGGAACACTGAAGCTTTCTTT. It translates to CASSFTRGNTEAFF.

The V and J genes are TRBV2 and TRBJ2-1; 7 bases agree with TRBD2. Germline V CDR1 and CDR2: SNHLY, FYNNEI. The J segment lost 7 bases and the V segment lost 6 bases, leaving 12 bases of the junction unmatched. This CDR3 spans 15 amino acids. The CDR3: CASSRGLDLRNEQFF. The CDR3 DNA sequence: TGTGCCAGCAGCAGAGGACTAGACTTGCGGAATGAGCAGTTCTTC.

This sequence joins TRBV7-2 and TRBJ2-7, with 7 bases fitting TRBD2. There are 14 residues in the CDR3. V lost 1 base and J lost 3; bases outside the gene matches: 3. Germline V lookup: CDR1 SGHTA, CDR2 FQGNSA. Here the CDR3 reads CASSLDPSGYEQYF. Here the CDR3 DNA reads TGTGCCAGCAGCTTAGATCCTAGCGGCTACGAGCAGTACTTC.

This sequence joins TRBV9 and TRBJ1-5; 7 nucleotides agree with TRBD1. Losses at the gene ends were 3 bases for V and 3 bases for J; bases not matched to a gene: 6. Looked up from germline, CDR1 is SGDLS and CDR2 is YYNGEE. This CDR3 comprises 15 residues. This CDR3 is CASSGGDRVNQPQHF. As DNA, the CDR3 is TGTGCCAGCAGCGGGGGAGACAGGGTCAATCAGCCCCAGCATTTT.

The chain is built from TRBV27 and TRBJ2-1; weak D call: TRBD2 (6 bases). The V end lost 3 bases, the J end lost 6 bases, and 15 bases lay between the germline ends. The CDR3 is 15 amino acids. Per the germline V gene, CDR1 is MNHEY and CDR2 is SMNVEV (reference sequence). CDR3 bases: TGTGCCAGCAGTTTCTCGCGACTAGTCTTCAATGAGCAGTTCTTC. Translating it yields CASSFSRLVFNEQFF.

The chain joins TRBV7-9 to TRBJ2-7; a possible D gene is TRBD2 (6 bases). Germline V gene data show CDR1 as SEHNR and CDR2 as FQNEAQ (reference sequence). The CDR3 extends over 15 amino acids. Trimming removed 4 bases from V and 9 bases from J, with 22 bases in between. In DNA form, the CDR3 reads TGTGCCAGCAGCTCCTTGGGGGGTCCCCCGGACGGGCAGTACTTC. It is translated as CASSSLGGPPDGQYF. Using reference TRBV7-9 and TRBJ2-7 for the parts outside the CDR3, the full variable domain is DTGVSQNPRHKITKRGQNVTFRCDPISEHNRLYWYRQTLGQGPEFLTYFQNEAQLEKSRLLSDRFSAERPKGSFSTLEIQRTEQGDSAMYLCASSSLGGPPDGQYFGPGTRLTVT.

The J gene is TRBJ2-2, the V gene TRBV18; TRBD2 matches 7 bases. Germline lookup yields CDR1 KGHSH and CDR2 LQKENI. With 0 bases clipped from V and 5 bases from J, the junction kept 9 bases outside the gene matches. The CDR3 extends over 17 amino acids. CDR3 in DNA: TGTGCCAGCTCACCACCGTCTCGCGGGAGAGGGACCGGGGAGCTGTTTTTT. This translates into CASSPPSRGRGTGELFF. Combining the CDR3 with reference TRBV18 and TRBJ2-2 gives the whole variable domain NAGVMQNPRHLVRRRGQEARLRCSPMKGHSHVYWYRQLPEEGLKFMVYLQKENIIDESGMPKERFSAEFPKEGPSILRIQQVVRGDSAAYFCASSPPSRGRGTGELFFGEGSRLTVL.

V gene TRBV11-2 combines with J gene TRBJ1-3; 7 bases are a match to TRBD1. The length of the CDR3 is 11 residues. V was clipped by 5 bases and J by 10 bases; unmatched bases: 2. Germline assignment: CDR1 SGHAT and CDR2 FQNNGV. In nucleotides, the CDR3 is TGTGCCAGCAGCCAGGGGGGGACCATATATTTT. As protein: CASSQGGTIYF. Full variable domain (rest looked up from reference TRBV11-2 and TRBJ1-3): EAGVAQSPRYKIIEKRQSVAFWCNPISGHATLYWYQQILGQGPKLLIQFQNNGVVDDSQLPKDRFSAERLKGVDSTLKIQPAKLEDSAVYLCASSQGGTIYFGEGSWLTVV.

V is TRBV11-2 and J is TRBJ2-2, with 8 nucleotides matching TRBD1. Germline lookup yields CDR1 SGHAT and CDR2 FQNNGV. The CDR3 spans 16 residues. The trim removed 4 bases at V and 6 bases at J, leaving 10 bases unmatched. CDR3 sequence reads: CASSYIGQGAAGELFF. The CDR3 DNA reads TGTGCCAGCAGCTACATAGGGCAGGGGGCGGCCGGGGAGCTGTTTTTT.